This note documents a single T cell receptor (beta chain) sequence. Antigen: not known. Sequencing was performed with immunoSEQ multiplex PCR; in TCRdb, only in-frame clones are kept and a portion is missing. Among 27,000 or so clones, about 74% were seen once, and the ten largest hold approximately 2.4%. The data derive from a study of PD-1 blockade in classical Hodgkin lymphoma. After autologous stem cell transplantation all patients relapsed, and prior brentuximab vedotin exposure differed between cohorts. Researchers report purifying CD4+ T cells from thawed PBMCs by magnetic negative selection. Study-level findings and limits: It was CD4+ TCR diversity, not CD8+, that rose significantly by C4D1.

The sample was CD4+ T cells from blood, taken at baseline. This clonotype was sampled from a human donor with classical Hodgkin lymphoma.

This chain's CDR3 is CASSPQETQYF. The CDR3 region has the DNA TGTGCCAGCAGCCCGCAAGAGACCCAGTACTTC. The chain links TRBV7-9 to TRBJ2-5, with D unclear. The germline V and J ends were trimmed by 5 bases and 2 bases, with 3 bases remaining between them. The CDR3 is 11 amino acids. Germline assignment: CDR1 SEHNR and CDR2 FQNEAQ (reference sequence).